The 10 T cell receptor beta chains given below trace back to one sample, sequenced in a study of blood T cells in healthy people across ages. A second PCR, run for about 7 to 11 cycles, used a sample-barcoded 5' primer plus a J-beta primer mix. TCRdb re-called the 5' RACE reads with MiXCR, one entry per CDR3 protein. The sample lists 1.4 million to 1.5 million distinct CDR3 sequences; around 39% were seen once. Source material: blood. The origin of the receptors is a woman in her late teens or twenties in good health.

The sample holds a few counts of this clonotype. This chain links TRBV6-1 with TRBJ2-1, with 14 bases fitting TRBD2. J gave up 8 bases and V 6 bases, and 6 bases lay outside the gene matches. The CDR3 extends over 15 amino acids. CDR1 MNHNS and CDR2 SASEGT come from the germline V gene. The CDR3 region has the DNA TGTGCCAGCAGCAAGGGACTAGCGGGGGCCGATGAGCAGTTCTTC. Translation: CASSKGLAGADEQFF.

The chain employs TRBV14 and TRBJ2-7; D possibly corresponds to TRBD2 (5 bases). This CDR3 spans 13 amino acids. CDR1 SGHDN and CDR2 FVKESK come from the germline V gene. V lost 0 bases and J 6 bases, leaving 9 bases between the germline ends. CDR3 sequence reads: CASSQDLEGEQYF. The CDR3 DNA follows: TGTGCCAGCAGCCAAGATCTAGAGGGCGAGCAGTACTTC.

This clonotype was counted a few times. The chain carries TRBV6-5 and TRBJ2-2, with D maybe TRBD2 (6 bases). Germline assignment: CDR1 MNHEY and CDR2 SVGAGI. Trimming left V 2 bases short and J 5 bases short, with 12 bases between. This CDR3 has 15 amino acids. The CDR3 loop reads CASSYPGVATGELFF. The CDR3 bases are TGTGCCAGCAGTTACCCGGGGGTTGCAACCGGGGAGCTGTTTTTT.

V is TRBV20-1 and J is TRBJ2-6; possibly TRBD1 for D (5 bases). V shed 3 bases and J shed 0 bases, with 18 bases lying between them. This CDR3 spans 18 amino acids. Germline values: CDR1 DFQATT, CDR2 SNEGSKA (reference sequence). The CDR3 coding sequence is TGCAGTGCTAGTCCTTCTGGGGCCGCTATCTCTGGGGCCAACGTCCTGACTTTC. Encoded protein: CSASPSGAAISGANVLTF.

V is TRBV7-9 and J is TRBJ2-1; 9 bases align to TRBD1. The CDR3 has 16 amino acids. The junction had 15 bases not matched to a gene; V was cut back by 10 bases and J by 5 bases. Germline loops: CDR1 SEHNR, CDR2 FQNEAQ (reference sequence). CDR3 DNA: TGTGCCACACTACAGGGGGCTCGAGATCGGGACAATGAGCAGTTCTTC. It codes for CATLQGARDRDNEQFF.

The CDR3 nucleotides are TGTGCCAGCAGTTTCGGAGGGCGGGCCGACGAGCAGTACTTC. Protein product: CASSFGGRADEQYF. The J gene is TRBJ2-7, the V gene TRBV27; D is possibly TRBD2 (6 bases). The CDR3 is made up of 14 amino acids. V was trimmed by 3 bases and J by 5 bases, leaving 14 bases between them. CDR1 and CDR2 from the germline V gene are MNHEY and SMNVEV (reference sequence).

This clonotype was seen only a few times. The chain recombines TRBV29-1 with TRBJ1-2; tentatively, D is TRBD1 (6 bases). The V gene lost 4 bases and the J gene lost 5 bases, with 17 bases spanning the gap. This CDR3 is built from 14 residues. The germline V gene has CDR1 SQVTM and CDR2 ANQGSEA. The CDR3 loop reads CSVVDRSFPYGYTF. The CDR3, as DNA: TGCAGCGTTGTCGACAGGTCCTTTCCTTATGGCTACACCTTC.

This rearrangement joins TRBV30 to TRBJ1-1; no clear D gene. Germline V gives CDR1 GTSNPN, CDR2 SVGIG (reference sequence). There are 12 residues in the CDR3. The germline V and J ends were trimmed by 0 bases and 9 bases, with 11 bases remaining between them. Here the CDR3 reads CAWSVQVNQAFF. CDR3 nucleotide sequence: TGTGCCTGGAGTGTTCAGGTTAACCAAGCTTTCTTT. Full variable domain (missing parts from reference TRBV30 and TRBJ1-1): SQTIHQWPATLVQPVGSPLSLECTVEGTSNPNLYWYRQAAGRGLQLLFYSVGIGQISSEVPQNLSASRPQDRQFILSSKKLLLSDSGFYLCAWSVQVNQAFFGQGTRLTVV.

The chain is built from TRBV12-3 or TRBV12-4 and TRBJ1-1; D remains unclear. V was shortened by 6 bases and J by 1 base, with 9 bases between the two germline ends. The CDR3 runs to 13 residues. As DNA, the CDR3 is TGTGCCAGCAGCGAAAACACGAACACTGAAGCTTTCTTT. Protein sequence: CASSENTNTEAFF.

Worth noting for this clonotype: A much larger clone lies one base from this, so it may be a read error. The V gene is TRBV5-1, the J gene TRBJ2-7; D uncertain. Germline CDR1 and CDR2: SGHRS and YFSETQ. Trimming cost V 0 bases and J 7 bases, with 14 bases left between them. The CDR3 totals 14 residues. The CDR3 DNA sequence: TGCGCCAGCAGCTTGGAGGTCCCGCCTGGTGAGCAGTACTTC. Encoded protein: CASSLEVPPGEQYF.